The following is a T cell receptor beta chain sequence with its context. Authors' processing steps: By means of reference gene primer amplification, nucleated cell counts were estimated. Repertoires were generated with immunoSEQ multiplex PCR, while TCRdb's copy carries only in-frame clones and drops some. V and J calls and clone size come straight from that table; D and trimming were deduced from the DNA. The sample carries more than 200,000 clones, about 86% recorded once. The entry originates in a study of blood T cell repertoires in COVID-19. Overall study context: Some COVID-19 samples were acute and others convalescent; all came from the United States, Italy and Spain. PBMCs, B-cell-depleted T cells, or T cells provided the cDNA or gDNA that made up the material.

The sample consisted of peripheral blood. The sequence derives from a woman between 45 and 60 years old with acute or convalescent COVID-19.

The CDR3 loop reads CASSVGLAGGPGETQYF. CDR3 DNA: TGTGCCAGCAGCGTAGGCCTAGCGGGAGGGCCGGGTGAGACCCAGTACTTC. The V gene is TRBV9, the J gene TRBJ2-5; 12 bases are shared with TRBD2. V lost 0 bases to trimming and J lost 5 bases; unmatched junction nucleotides: 8. This CDR3 contains 17 residues. Germline loops: CDR1 SGDLS, CDR2 YYNGEE.